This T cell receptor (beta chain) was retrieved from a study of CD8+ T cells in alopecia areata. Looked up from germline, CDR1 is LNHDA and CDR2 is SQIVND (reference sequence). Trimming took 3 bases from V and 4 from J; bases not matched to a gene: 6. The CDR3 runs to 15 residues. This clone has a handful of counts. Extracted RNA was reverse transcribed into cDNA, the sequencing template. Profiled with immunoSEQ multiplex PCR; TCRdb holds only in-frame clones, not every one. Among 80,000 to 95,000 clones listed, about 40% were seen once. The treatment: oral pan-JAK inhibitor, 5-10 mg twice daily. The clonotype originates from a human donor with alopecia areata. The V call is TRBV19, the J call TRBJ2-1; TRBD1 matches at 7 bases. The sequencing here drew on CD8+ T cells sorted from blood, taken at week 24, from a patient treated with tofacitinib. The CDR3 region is CASSMDGTVYNEQFF. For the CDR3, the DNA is TGTGCCAGTAGTATGGACGGGACAGTGTACAATGAGCAGTTCTTC.